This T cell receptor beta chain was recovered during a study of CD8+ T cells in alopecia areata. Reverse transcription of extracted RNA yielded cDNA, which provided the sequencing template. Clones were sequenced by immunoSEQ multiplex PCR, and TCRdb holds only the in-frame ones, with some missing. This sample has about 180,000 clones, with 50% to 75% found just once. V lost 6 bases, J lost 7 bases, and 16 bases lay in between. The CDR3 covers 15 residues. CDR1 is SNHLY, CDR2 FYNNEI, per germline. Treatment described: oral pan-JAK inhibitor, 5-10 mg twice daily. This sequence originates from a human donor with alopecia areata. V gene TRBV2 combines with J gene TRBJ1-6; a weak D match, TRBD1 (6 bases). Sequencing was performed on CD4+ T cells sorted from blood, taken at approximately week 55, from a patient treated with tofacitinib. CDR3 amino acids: CASSVGGSYNSPLHF. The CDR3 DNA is TGTGCCAGCAGCGTAGGGGGGTCGTACAATTCACCCCTCCACTTT. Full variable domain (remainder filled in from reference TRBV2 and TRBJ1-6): EPEVTQTPSHQVTQMGQEVILRCVPISNHLYFYWYRQILGQKVEFLVSFYNNEISEKSEIFDDQFSVERPDGSNFTLKIRSTKLEDSAMYFCASSVGGSYNSPLHFGNGTRLTVT.